A single sample is the source of the 26 T cell receptor beta chains below, sequenced in a study of beta chain features in type 1 diabetes. The whole isolated RNA underwent reverse transcription, so sequencing captured expressed TCRB transcripts. This table comes from immunoSEQ multiplex PCR, and its TCRdb copy is limited to in-frame clones, with some not included. The table records some 410,000 clones, over 9.5% of them present only once. Specimen: naive CD4+ T cells from blood. Every receptor here comes from a woman aged 18 to 35 in good health.

This clone was seen more than once but under ten times. V is TRBV9 and J is TRBJ2-2, with D unresolved. V was shortened by 6 bases and J by 1 base, with 10 bases between the two germline ends. The CDR3 is 14 amino acids. CDR1 is SGDLS and CDR2 is YYNGEE in the germline V gene. The CDR3 sequence is CASTAGLNTGELFF. CDR3 bases: TGTGCCAGCACCGCCGGTCTGAACACCGGGGAGCTGTTTTTT.

This chain links TRBV30 with TRBJ1-1, with a tentative D call TRBD1 (5 bases). V lost 7 bases and J 4 bases, leaving 13 bases between the germline ends. The CDR3 is 12 residues long. CDR1 and CDR2 (germline): GTSNPN, SVGIG (reference sequence). The CDR3 sequence: CASYQGPTEAFF. The CDR3 DNA is TGTGCCTCGTATCAGGGTCCCACTGAAGCTTTCTTT.

This clone was seen a handful of times. The CDR3 DNA is TGCGCCAGCAGCCAAAGGCTAGCGGGGGAGACGGATACAGATACGCAGTATTTT. Amino acids: CASSQRLAGETDTDTQYF. The rearrangement uses TRBV4-3 and TRBJ2-3; 10 nucleotides match TRBD2. Trimming at V came to 2 bases and at J to 3 bases, leaving 11 bases not matched to a gene. Germline V gene lookup returns CDR1 LGHNA and CDR2 YSLEER. This CDR3 is 18 amino acids long.

The rearrangement links TRBV5-6 to TRBJ2-7; D remains ambiguous. Germline V gene data show CDR1 as SGHDT and CDR2 as YYEEEE. The V end was cut by 0 bases, the J end by 4 bases, with 8 bases between. The CDR3 contains 13 residues. The CDR3 DNA reads TGTGCCAGCAGCTTGGTTGATGCTTACGAGCAGTACTTC. The encoded protein is CASSLVDAYEQYF.

This clone was seen a handful of times. J is TRBJ2-3 and V is TRBV27; D gene unclear. CDR3 size: 13 residues. V lost 2 bases and J lost 2, with 5 bases in between. The V gene's germline CDR1 is MNHEY and CDR2 SMNVEV (reference sequence). CDR3 DNA: TGTGCCAGCAGTTTAACGCCCACAGATACGCAGTATTTT. Residues: CASSLTPTDTQYF.

The rearrangement links TRBV5-4 to TRBJ1-1, with 8 bases identical to TRBD1. CDR1 SGHNT and CDR2 YYREEE come from the germline V gene (reference sequence). The CDR3 is made up of 16 amino acids. V was clipped by 0 bases and J by 3 bases; unmatched bases: 7. CDR3 loop: CASSLDPTGVDTEAFF. The CDR3 region has the DNA TGTGCCAGCAGCTTGGATCCGACAGGGGTTGACACTGAAGCTTTCTTT.

This clone has just a few counts. The V and J genes are TRBV19 and TRBJ2-5; D is unclear. V dropped 6 bases and J dropped 4 bases, with 12 bases sitting between them. CDR3 length: 13 residues. The germline V gene has CDR1 LNHDA and CDR2 SQIVND (reference sequence). The CDR3, as DNA: TGTGCCAGTAGCGGCCGGGTTGGAGAGACCCAGTACTTC. Protein product: CASSGRVGETQYF.

V gene TRBV23-1 combines with J gene TRBJ2-1; TRBD1 matches at 11 bases. TRBV23-1 is labeled an ORF, and its function is uncertain. Trimming at V came to 0 bases and at J to 7 bases, leaving 5 bases not matched to a gene. The CDR3 has 16 amino acids. The CDR3 reads CASSQSPGTGGNEQFF. The DNA of the CDR3 is TGCGCCAGCAGTCAATCCCCGGGGACAGGGGGTAATGAGCAGTTCTTC.

In this sample, this clone turned up a few times. This rearrangement joins TRBV4-1 to TRBJ2-7, with a possible D match to TRBD1 (5 bases). The CDR3 runs 14 residues. Germline CDR1 MGHRA, CDR2 YSYEKL. The V gene lost 4 bases and the J gene lost 1 base, with 11 bases spanning the gap. CDR3 coding DNA: TGCGCCAGCAGCCTCATGGACATTTCCTACGAGCAGTACTTC. It translates to CASSLMDISYEQYF.

This chain links TRBV18 with TRBJ2-7; possibly TRBD1 for D (6 bases). The V gene's germline CDR1 is KGHSH and CDR2 LQKENI. Trimming removed 3 bases at V and 3 bases at J, with 15 bases between. The CDR3 consists of 15 residues. The CDR3: CASSPLGQGSYEQYV. The CDR3 nucleotides read TGTGCCAGCTCACCCCTCGGTCAGGGGAGCTACGAGCAGTACGTC.

The sample holds a few counts of this clone. This chain uses TRBV15 with TRBJ2-7; unclear D gene. CDR1 and CDR2 from the germline V gene are LNHNV and YYDKDF (reference sequence). The CDR3 totals 13 residues. V was cut by 2 bases and J by 6 bases, with 11 bases left in between. This CDR3 reads CATSRRIEGEQYV. CDR3 sequence (DNA): TGTGCCACCAGCAGAAGAATCGAAGGCGAGCAGTACGTC.

This clone turned up a few times. The chain carries TRBV29-1 and TRBJ1-1; D not resolved. The CDR3 length is 12 residues. Deletions cut 7 bases from V and 0 bases from J, with 9 bases between. In germline, CDR1 is SQVTM, CDR2 ANQGSEA. The CDR3 DNA reads as TGCAGCGCAGGTGTCATGAACACTGAAGCTTTCTTT. Its protein is CSAGVMNTEAFF.

This clone was detected only a few times. The chain recombines TRBV5-1 with TRBJ2-5; D remains ambiguous. From germline, CDR1 is SGHRS and CDR2 YFSETQ. Trimming stripped 3 bases from V and 5 bases from J, with 11 bases between. The CDR3 spans 13 residues. The CDR3 region has the DNA TGCGCCAGCAGCTCGTCTCGAGTGGAGACCCAGTACTTC. This translates into CASSSSRVETQYF.

This clone has a handful of counts. At one boundary the junction diverges from the germline segment, which might be a read error. The chain links TRBV19 to TRBJ2-7; 11 nucleotides align to TRBD2. Germline V gene data show CDR1 as LNHDA and CDR2 as SQIVND (reference sequence). There are 17 residues in the CDR3. The CDR3 is CASSIGLAGGYSYEQYF. DNA of the CDR3: TGTGCCAGTAGCATAGGGCTAGCGGGAGGCTATTCCTACGAGCAGTACTTC. The entire variable domain, with the rest obtained from reference TRBV19 and TRBJ2-7, is as follows: DGGITQSPKYLFRKEGQNVTLSCEQNLNHDAMYWYRQDPGQGLRLIYYSQIVNDFQKGDIAEGYSVSREKKESFPLTVTSAQKNPTAFYLCASSIGLAGGYSYEQYFGPGTRLTVT.

This clone has more than one count but fewer than ten. The chain uses TRBV9 and TRBJ2-7, with D tentatively TRBD2 (6 bases). This CDR3 contains 12 residues. Deletions cut 4 bases from V and 4 bases from J, with 9 bases between. Germline loops: CDR1 SGDLS, CDR2 YYNGEE. The chain's CDR3 is CASSWEEYEQYV. In nucleotides, the CDR3 is TGTGCCAGCAGCTGGGAGGAGTACGAGCAGTACGTC.

This clone has more than one count but fewer than ten. The identical CDR3 is also encoded by other nucleotide sequences in the sample. The rearrangement joins TRBV20-1 to TRBJ1-1; the D is unclear. Trimming shortened V by 3 bases and J by 5 bases, and 7 bases separated the two germline ends. Germline V gene lookup returns CDR1 DFQATT and CDR2 SNEGSKA (reference sequence). This CDR3 region has 11 residues. The DNA for the CDR3 is TGCAGTGCTAGTCCTGGGACTGAAGCTTTCTTT. Translation: CSASPGTEAFF.

This clone was observed at least ten times. CDR3 nucleotide sequence: TGTGCCAGCAGCCGATACAGGGGGGCCGGCTACACCTTC. Amino acid sequence: CASSRYRGAGYTF. V and J are TRBV13 and TRBJ1-2; 8 bases map to TRBD1. V lost 5 bases, J lost 8 bases, and 7 bases stayed unmatched. Germline V CDR1 and CDR2: PRHDT, FYEKMQ (reference sequence). There are 13 residues in the CDR3.

This clone was recorded a few times. The chain links TRBV18 to TRBJ2-5, with no clear D. Looked up from germline, CDR1 is KGHSH and CDR2 is LQKENI. The V end was cut by 2 bases, the J end by 5 bases, with 6 bases between. The CDR3 extends over 12 amino acids. Written as DNA, the CDR3 is TGTGCCAGCTCACCAGAGATTGAGACCCAGTACTTC. The encoded protein is CASSPEIETQYF.

This clone was picked up many times. J is TRBJ2-7 and V is TRBV29-1, with 7 bases identical to TRBD1. The V gene's germline CDR1 is SQVTM and CDR2 ANQGSEA. This CDR3 has 14 residues. V gave up 8 bases and J gave up 0 bases; unmatched junction bases: 10. The CDR3 loop is CSPWTGKSSYEQYV. CDR3 sequence (DNA): TGCAGCCCCTGGACAGGCAAGAGCTCCTACGAGCAGTACGTC.

The chain couples TRBV4-3 to TRBJ1-2; D is unclear. Trimming pared 2 bases from V and 8 bases from J, leaving 18 bases between. CDR3 size: 15 residues. The germline V gene encodes CDR1 LGHNA and CDR2 YSLEER. The CDR3 DNA sequence: TGCGCCAGCAGCCAATCCATGGCCCCGACGAGGGGCTACACCTTC. It translates to CASSQSMAPTRGYTF.

The gene calls are TRBV14 and TRBJ1-1; D call uncertain. Per germline, CDR1 SGHDN and CDR2 FVKESK. The length of the CDR3 is 13 residues. V was shortened by 2 bases and J by 4 bases, with 8 bases between the two germline ends. The CDR3 region has the DNA TGTGCCAGCAGCCAATATCTGGGCACTGAAGCTTTCTTT. It codes for CASSQYLGTEAFF.

The genes are TRBV5-1 and TRBJ1-1, with 8 positions matching TRBD1. Trimming took 4 bases from V and 0 from J; bases not matched to a gene: 11. CDR1 and CDR2 (germline): SGHRS, YFSETQ. The CDR3 contains 17 residues. CDR3 protein: CASSPGQGGHMNTEAFF. In DNA form, the CDR3 reads TGCGCCAGCAGCCCCGGACAGGGAGGGCACATGAACACTGAAGCTTTCTTT.

This clone appeared a few times. The chain uses TRBV28 and TRBJ1-2; D unclear. The length of the CDR3 is 14 residues. Per the germline V gene, CDR1 is MDHEN and CDR2 is SYDVKM. V was pared by 4 bases and J by 4 bases, with 13 bases between. The CDR3: CASSSVPSSYGYTF. The CDR3 nucleotides read TGTGCCAGCAGTTCGGTGCCTAGCTCCTATGGCTACACCTTC.

V gene TRBV4-1 combines with J gene TRBJ2-1, with 8 bases matching TRBD2. Per germline, CDR1 MGHRA and CDR2 YSYEKL. This CDR3 contains 16 residues. V shed 3 bases and J 7 bases; nucleotides not matched to a gene: 11. The CDR3 region is CASSQGPGGPRNEQFF. The CDR3 DNA follows: TGCGCCAGCAGCCAGGGACCGGGGGGGCCGAGGAATGAGCAGTTCTTC.

This clone has only a few counts. V and J are TRBV7-2 and TRBJ2-5; no reliable D call. The ends were cut back, 2 bases at V and 1 base at J, with 17 bases in the middle. The CDR3 length is 17 residues. Per the germline V gene, CDR1 is SGHTA and CDR2 is FQGNSA. The CDR3 DNA follows: TGTGCCAGCAGCTTACTCCTTAGTCCCGGACCCCAAGAGACCCAGTACTTC. Its translation: CASSLLLSPGPQETQYF.

The chain combines TRBV7-2 with TRBJ2-5; the match to TRBD2 covers 9 bases. The CDR3 runs to 15 residues. Germline V CDR1 and CDR2: SGHTA, FQGNSA. After removal of 3 bases from V and 0 bases from J, the junction contained 2 bases not matched to a gene. The DNA for the CDR3 is TGTGCCAGCAGCTTCCAGCGGGGGGACCAAGAGACCCAGTACTTC. It specifies CASSFQRGDQETQYF.